This TCR beta chain was retrieved from a study of T-cell memory formation after mild COVID-19. This clonotype was counted between two and nine times. Its matching antigen is unknown. Study-level findings and limits: Contracting CD8+ clones were enriched in EMRA, CD4+ mainly in CM and EM. In pre-infection memory, a portion of responding clones appeared, which suggested that cross-reactive memory joined.

The length of the CDR3 is 13 residues. The germline CDR1 and CDR2 sequences are MNHEY and SVGEGT. V was pared by 2 bases and J by 9 bases, with 11 bases between. TCR alpha and TCR beta cDNA libraries carrying sample barcodes and UMIs were produced by 5'RACE using constant-segment primers. TCRdb processed the 5' RACE reads anew with MiXCR; each CDR3 protein has one entry. The sample has approximately 260,000 distinct CDR3 sequences, roughly 16% seen once. This rearrangement joins TRBV6-2 or TRBV6-3 to TRBJ1-5; TRBD1 might be the D (5 bases). The sequenced sample consisted of PBMCs or a T cell subset sorted from them (not recorded which). The receptor was derived from a young man who had mild COVID-19 (a few samples of this study predate the infection). Cell type and time point are not known. The CDR3 loop reads CASSYQGYSPQHF. CDR3 bases: TGTGCCAGCAGTTACCAGGGATATTCGCCCCAGCATTTT.